Below, one T cell receptor (beta chain) is given with its context. Its antigen specificity is not known. No quality values exist for individual bases; no much larger clone is one base distant. The library was made by the immunoSEQ multiplex PCR assay. For the multiplex PCR, a mixture combining 60 forward primers for TCR Vbeta segments and 13 reverse primers for TCR Jbeta segments was used. The CDR3 region of rearranged TCR beta genes was amplified from genomic DNA by a multiplex PCR assay. The Illumina HiSeq System was used to sequence the amplified TCR beta libraries as 87-base-pair reads. Under the source paper's analysis protocol: A later analysis counted some 80 million unique TCR beta chains across the roughly 700 repertoires, and 10 million to 12 million of these chains were shared by at least two donors. Raw reads were error-corrected and collapsed into unique sequences with a nearest-neighbor algorithm that merged closely related sequences to remove PCR and sequencing errors. CDR3 sequences were aligned to IMGT reference sequences to assign V, D and J gene segments. Each retained sequence needed at least a six-nucleotide match to both a V gene segment and a J gene segment. Rearrangements were called productive when the CDR3 lacked stop codons and stayed in frame with V and J; all others were non-productive. Following IMGT convention, CDR3 was defined as the stretch from the second conserved V-encoded cysteine to the conserved J-encoded phenylalanine. The earlier analysis of some 550 of the donors excluded any sequence lacking an unambiguous match to a single V gene segment. An earlier analysis of 500 to 600 of the donors classified V segments as functional when productive rearrangements were above 56.7% and as segregating when the standard deviation between donors was above 5%. A statistical classification framework was developed to diagnose cytomegalovirus status using the catalog of TCR beta chain sequences. A later analysis assigned V and J genes by comparing TCR nucleotide sequences with IMGT/GENE-DB human TR gene sequences. Using the TCRdist pipeline, a later analysis assigned CDR3 sequences along with most-parsimonious VDJ recombination scenarios. In a later analysis, every TCR beta chain was defined by the combination of its CDR3 amino acid sequence and its V-gene family, and reads without a unique V-gene family were dropped. To address suspected cross-contamination and a sequencing artifact, a later analysis removed 550 to 750 highly shared, low-generation-probability nucleotide sequences. A later analysis calculated a clonal expansion index for each public chain from normalized within-repertoire ranks of inferred template counts. In a later analysis, generation probabilities were computed with a VDJ recombination model fitted to out-of-frame rearrangements, and the resulting probabilities were checked against IGoR. In a later analysis, TCR-TCR, TCR-HLA and TCR-CMV co-occurrence was scored with hypergeometric tests, and a repertoire-size bias correction was applied to TCR pairs. In a later analysis, false discovery rates were estimated by permuting HLA or CMV assignments 20 times. In a later analysis, co-occurring TCRs were grouped with DBSCAN, and TCRdist sequence similarity was added when clustering was performed within HLA-allele-positive subsets. Co-occurrence clustering excluded repertoires with fewer than 30,000 or more than 120,000 public chains, plus five with anomalous nucleotide sharing. The source is immuneACCESS, and TCRdb retained only in-frame sequences with V and J called. Part of the clones is not carried over; for the studies checked, unresolved V genes explain less than half of this, and the remainder is unexplained. For V, J and clone size, that table is used; D and trimming come from the DNA. This sample has over 100,000 clones in its table, and 80% to 90% of those were observed once. Jointly, the top ten make up 4% to 6.5% of the sample.

The sample is drawn from a study of cytomegalovirus exposure and HLA in healthy donors (dated by TCRdb to 2016 to 2017). Study-wide context: According to an earlier analysis of 550 to 700 of the donors, roughly 180 million T cells yielded roughly 100 million unique TCR beta sequences and more than 250 Gb of sequence data. An early release covering roughly 580 HLA-typed donors comprised around 300 gigabases of sequencing data and tens of millions of unique TCR sequences. Among the approximately 400 genotyped donors, 81% belonged to the genetic ancestry cluster associated with self-reported Caucasian donors. The study was designed to test whether signatures of past pathogen exposure could be identified by cataloging public T cell receptors. The study used immunosequencing to profile the T cell repertoires of approximately 630 subjects and linked those repertoires to cytomegalovirus serostatus. In addition to the first cohort of several hundred subjects, a separate validation cohort of approximately 130 different subjects was used. To predict cytomegalovirus infection status, the study brought together high-throughput TCR immunosequencing, statistical association of individual TCRs with disease status, and machine learning. A later analysis re-analyzed previously published TCR beta repertoires from 666 donors and added high-resolution HLA genotyping to study TCR occurrence patterns. In the later analysis, no new phenotypic data were used to find candidate immune exposures; instead, reliance was placed on TCR beta sequences and their occurrence across donors. An earlier analysis of 500 to 750 of the donors applied high-throughput TCR beta sequencing to assess whether each TCR beta V gene segment acted as functional or pseudogenic. Alongside the repertoire data, information on donor age, sex, ethnicity and CMV serostatus was compiled. A later genetic analysis used genome-wide SNP genotypes for about three fifths of the 666 donors, treating that subset as a discovery cohort. Every discovery cohort repertoire had been produced on one sequencing platform. HLA typing included class I and class II loci at four-digit resolution. The number of typed donors differed by locus: about 629-640 for A, B, C, DRB1 and DQB1; some 500 for DQA1; some 610 for DPA1; and 450 to 480 for DPB1. Several DR-DQ haplotypes were handled as single units for association and clustering because linkage in the cohort was strong. Among about 400 genotyped donors of the cohort, an average of around 250,000 unique TCR beta nucleotide sequences was sequenced per donor, of which about 19% were non-productive. The paper as a whole reports these results and caveats: Most CMV-associated TCR beta chains appeared to be HLA-restricted in a later analysis, and the HLA associations seemed to be driven largely by CMV exposure. A few of the identified cytomegalovirus-associated TCR beta chains were confirmed in vitro to be specific for cytomegalovirus antigens. CMV serostatus was the only immune exposure information available for the cohort. Linkage disequilibrium might explain the correlated functional status among segregating V segments, but an unknown experimental factor could not be ruled out. The sequencing pipeline was judged likely to have produced a cluster of highly shared sequence variants as a technical artifact. Cytomegalovirus status was reported to be diagnosed by the classifier with high specificity and sensitivity in both the original and validation cohorts. The presence/absence analyses assumed that sequencing depth was roughly uniform across donors, and that assumption may not be true. Across donors, most TCR sequences were observed very rarely, whereas some public TCRs were present in many individuals. In a later analysis, the rate of TCR association differed among HLA loci, with DRB1 alleles having the most associated TCRs and HLA-C alleles having the fewest. Compared with the approximately 600-donor mean, donors in an Asian-associated ancestry cluster had fewer N-insertions in productive TCRs, according to a later genetic analysis. When HLA alleles, especially DR and DQ, strongly co-occurred, TCR associations were difficult to assign to individual alleles. The earlier analysis of around 600 of the donors excluded some 15 rarely observed V segments, including chromosome 9 orphons, because counts were too low. A later analysis reported that several top co-occurrence clusters appeared linked to parvovirus B19, influenza, CMV and Epstein-Barr virus. Broadly in line with IMGT annotations, most TCR beta V segments showed up in productive rearrangements about 87% or about 30% of the time in an earlier analysis of roughly 590 of the donors. In a later analysis, HLA-associated TCR beta chains showed more clonal expansion and lower generation probabilities than non-associated chains that were equally common. Because HLA typing was missing for some donors at each locus, association tests included only the typed subset. Because the 87-base-pair reads could not distinguish some IMGT-functional V segments, including TRBV6-2 and TRBV6-3, those segments were excluded. A total of roughly 160 TCR beta chains were listed by the study as associated with cytomegalovirus. An association between a missense DCLRE1C variant and V-gene and J-gene trimming of TCR beta chains was found in a later genetic analysis and replicated in an independent cohort. A further reported finding was that TCR beta sequences accurately predicted the HLA-A and HLA-B alleles for most subjects in the first cohort. At a false discovery rate of 0.05, a later analysis linked 15,000 to 20,000 TCR beta sequences to specific HLA alleles. Only TCR beta chains were sequenced in this cohort, and the absence of alpha or paired-chain data limited detectable features. According to the authors, the approach could potentially be generalized to other disease states and immunological phenotypes.

The cohort consisted of hundreds of healthy bone marrow donors. All cohort members were sampled while nominally healthy, although unrecorded immune exposures were likely present. The donor was CMV seronegative and belonged to the group of 350 to 400 seronegative cohort members. A peripheral blood sample was provided by each donor, and peripheral blood mononuclear cells were used for TCR beta sequencing. The Qiagen DNeasy Blood Extraction Kit was used to extract genomic DNA from the blood cell samples. As encoded in the germline V gene (reference sequence), CDR1 is LNHDA while CDR2 is SQIVND. From the cysteine through the phenylalanine, the CDR3 covers 16 amino acids. Only CDR3 DNA is held: 48 bases, read in frame from base 1. Trimming removed 5 bases from V and 1 base from J, leaving 15 bases between the germline ends.

This sequence originates from a woman aged 25 to 39 in good health and CMV-seronegative. Input material: PBMCs. Recombination linked TRBV19 to TRBJ1-5; possibly the D gene is TRBD1, per 5 matching bases. The sequence in DNA is TGTGCCAGTAGTTACCGGGGGGACGGCAGCAATCAGCCCCAGCATTTT. Its translation is CASSYRGDGSNQPQHF. Joined to the reference TRBV19 and TRBJ1-5 proteins, this CDR3 gives the full variable domain: DGGITQSPKYLFRKEGQNVTLSCEQNLNHDAMYWYRQDPGQGLRLIYYSQIVNDFQKGDIAEGYSVSREKKESFPLTVTSAQKNPTAFYLCASSYRGDGSNQPQHFGDGTRLSIL.